This T cell receptor beta chain was sequenced for a study of control samples from healthy donors and cancer patients. Assay used: immunoSEQ multiplex PCR; TCRdb lists only in-frame clones, some missing. The profile covers approximately 150,000 clones, with 75% to 90% appearing a single time and less than 5.5% taken by the ten largest. The receptor was isolated from a man aged 25-45 years in good health. The specimen sequenced was blood.

This CDR3 is CASSSHRGGSYNEQFF. DNA of the CDR3: TGCGCCAGCAGCTCCCACAGGGGCGGCTCCTACAATGAGCAGTTCTTC. The V gene is TRBV4-3, the J gene TRBJ2-1; 7 bases match TRBD1. The CDR3 is 16 residues long. Losses at the gene ends were 5 bases for V and 0 bases for J; bases not matched to a gene: 7. Per the germline V gene, CDR1 is LGHNA and CDR2 is YSLEER.